This is a list of T cell receptor beta chains from one sample in a study of beta chain features in type 1 diabetes. Profiling relied on immunoSEQ multiplex PCR, and the TCRdb table lists in-frame clones only, not all of them. Of around 500,000 clones listed, approximately 30% are singletons. Sequenced input: naive CD4+ T cells from blood. Source of these receptors: a man younger than 35 in good health. CDR3s include the opening cysteine and the closing phenylalanine or tryptophan. Each record gives: V gene, J gene, D gene, clone size, CDR3 protein, CDR3 DNA. A D gene is named only where the DNA matches it firmly. Only part of the rows carry a size: once, few, many, or a class if the clone is expanded.

TRBV13,TRBJ2-1,.,.,CASSPTWTERGNEQFF,TGTGCCAGCAGCCCCACTTGGACCGAGAGGGGCAATGAGCAGTTCTTC
TRBV27,TRBJ2-1,.,.,CASRRNNEQFF,TGTGCCAGCCGTCGGAACAATGAGCAGTTCTTC
TRBV6-5,TRBJ2-7,TRBD1,.,CASSSSGTGGYEQYF,TGTGCCAGCAGTTCGTCCGGGACAGGGGGCTACGAGCAGTACTTC
TRBV20-1,TRBJ2-5,.,.,CSARARETQYF,TGCAGTGCAAGGGCCCGTGAGACCCAGTACTTC
TRBV11-2,TRBJ2-5,.,.,CASSLVLGGTETQYF,TGTGCCAGCAGCTTAGTCCTCGGGGGCACAGAGACCCAGTACTTC
TRBV28,TRBJ1-4,.,.,CASSLLNEKLFF,TGTGCCAGCAGTTTACTTAATGAAAAACTGTTTTTT
TRBV2,TRBJ1-4,TRBD1,.,CASSTDGQVATNEKLFF,TGTGCCAGCAGTACAGATGGACAGGTCGCAACTAATGAAAAACTGTTTTTT
TRBV2,TRBJ2-7,TRBD2,.,CASSEALRTSGSYEQYF,TGTGCCAGCAGTGAAGCGCTTAGGACTAGCGGCTCCTACGAGCAGTACTTC
TRBV9,TRBJ2-5,TRBD2,.,CASSVGYLAGVRETQYF,TGTGCCAGCAGCGTAGGGTACCTAGCGGGAGTGCGGGAGACCCAGTACTTC
TRBV7-9,TRBJ1-2,.,.,CASSLGANYGYTF,TGTGCCAGCAGCTTAGGAGCTAACTATGGCTACACCTTC
TRBV19,TRBJ2-7,.,.,CASSERDTYYEQYF,TGTGCCAGTAGTGAGCGGGACACTTACTACGAGCAGTACTTC
TRBV29-1,TRBJ2-1,TRBD2,.,CSGGPGLVDEQFF,TGCAGCGGGGGGCCGGGACTAGTAGATGAGCAGTTCTTC
TRBV15,TRBJ2-1,.,.,CATSRDYGSSSYNEQFF,TGTGCCACCAGCAGAGATTATGGCAGCTCCTCGTACAATGAGCAGTTCTTC
TRBV6-1,TRBJ1-4,TRBD1,.,CASTGQGPKLFF,TGTGCCAGCACCGGACAGGGTCCTAAACTGTTTTTT
TRBV27,TRBJ2-3,TRBD1,few,CASSPPRDRGSMGTQYF,TGTGCCAGCAGTCCCCCGCGCGACAGGGGGAGCATGGGTACGCAGTATTTT
TRBV7-9,TRBJ2-5,TRBD2,few,CASEREGQRVGRQETQYF,TGTGCCAGCGAGCGGGAGGGCCAGCGGGTCGGGCGCCAAGAGACCCAGTACTTC
TRBV30,TRBJ2-1,.,few,CACQTGLLYNEQFF,TGTGCCTGCCAGACGGGACTTCTGTACAATGAGCAGTTCTTC
TRBV6-5,TRBJ2-1,.,few,CASYTKYNEQFF,TGTGCCAGCTACACCAAATACAATGAGCAGTTCTTC
TRBV30,TRBJ1-6,.,few,CAWSAGSRASDPLHF,TGTGCCTGGAGCGCGGGGTCCAGGGCCTCGGATCCCCTCCACTTT
TRBV5-1,TRBJ1-1,TRBD1,few,CASSLVQGDTEAFF,TGCGCCAGCAGCTTAGTTCAGGGGGATACTGAAGCTTTCTTT
TRBV7-2,TRBJ1-2,TRBD1,few,CASSLAGTGGRGYTF,TGTGCCAGCAGCTTAGCAGGGACAGGGGGTAGAGGCTACACCTTC
TRBV2,TRBJ2-3,.,.,CATRGTASTDTQYF,TGTGCCACGCGCGGGACGGCCAGCACAGATACGCAGTATTTT
TRBV30,TRBJ1-1,TRBD1,few,CAWRTGSNTEAFF,TGTGCCTGGAGGACAGGGTCGAACACTGAAGCTTTCTTT
TRBV2,TRBJ2-7,.,few,CASSKNTYEQYF,TGTGCCAGCAGTAAGAATACCTACGAGCAGTACTTC
TRBV29-1,TRBJ2-1,TRBD2,few,CSVPSAGGPGHNEQFF,TGCAGCGTCCCCTCGGCGGGAGGGCCGGGGCATAATGAGCAGTTCTTC
TRBV29-1,TRBJ2-7,.,once,CSGVGYPMAYEQYF,TGCAGCGGTGTAGGTTATCCGATGGCCTACGAGCAGTACTTC
TRBV7-2,TRBJ2-1,TRBD2,.,CASRPGGVYNEQFF,TGTGCCAGCAGGCCGGGAGGTGTTTACAATGAGCAGTTCTTC
TRBV18,TRBJ2-7,.,.,CASSPGRGGGYEQYF,TGTGCCAGCTCACCGGGACGGGGTGGTGGCTACGAGCAGTACTTC
TRBV21-1,TRBJ2-7,.,.,CASSNTSGRAYEQYF,TGTGCCAGCAGCAATACTAGCGGGAGGGCTTACGAGCAGTACTTC
TRBV30,TRBJ2-7,.,few,CAWSRTGYEQYF,TGTGCCTGGAGTCGGACCGGCTACGAGCAGTACTTC
TRBV29-1,TRBJ1-1,TRBD1,.,CSVDSPSGGYTEAFF,TGCAGCGTTGACTCCCCTTCAGGGGGGTACACTGAAGCTTTCTTT
TRBV5-1,TRBJ2-1,.,few,CASSLVVSGGYNEQFF,TGCGCCAGCAGCTTGGTTGTTAGCGGAGGGTACAATGAGCAGTTCTTC
TRBV4-3,TRBJ2-6,.,.,CASSPPGANVLTF,TGCGCCAGCAGCCCCCCGGGGGCCAACGTCCTGACTTTC
TRBV29-1,TRBJ2-1,TRBD2,.,CSVEQLAGVTEQFF,TGCAGCGTTGAACAGCTAGCGGGAGTTACTGAGCAGTTCTTC
TRBV29-1,TRBJ2-7,TRBD2,.,CSVARGGSYEQYF,TGCAGCGTTGCTAGGGGCGGGAGCTACGAGCAGTACTTC
TRBV27,TRBJ2-7,TRBD1,.,CASSLMGQNSYEQYF,TGTGCCAGCAGTTTAATGGGACAGAACTCCTACGAGCAGTACTTC
TRBV2,TRBJ1-2,.,.,CASRPGDFYGYTF,TGTGCCAGCAGGCCCGGCGACTTCTATGGCTACACCTTC
TRBV7-7,TRBJ2-1,TRBD2,once,CASSLGTSGRNEQFF,TGTGCTAGCAGCTTAGGGACTAGCGGGAGAAATGAGCAGTTCTTC
TRBV28,TRBJ2-1,.,.,CASSSLVFHEQFF,TGTGCCAGCAGTTCGTTAGTTTTCCATGAGCAGTTCTTC
TRBV5-1,TRBJ2-1,.,few,CASSLGLGGDEQFF,TGCGCCAGCAGCTTGGGACTGGGTGGGGATGAGCAGTTCTTC
TRBV15,TRBJ2-7,TRBD1,few,CATSSGRTGGRDEQYF,TGTGCCACCAGCAGTGGAAGGACAGGGGGCAGGGACGAGCAGTACTTC
TRBV10-3,TRBJ2-1,.,few,CAISESWEQFF,TGTGCCATCAGTGAGTCATGGGAGCAGTTCTTC
TRBV7-6,TRBJ2-7,TRBD1,.,CASSSRDSSYEQYF,TGTGCCAGCAGCTCCCGGGACAGCTCCTACGAGCAGTACTTC
TRBV30,TRBJ2-5,.,few,CAWSVRLRWETQYF,TGTGCCTGGAGTGTACGACTCCGGTGGGAGACCCAGTACTTC
TRBV9,TRBJ2-1,.,.,CASSVGPAGRGNEQFF,TGTGCCAGCAGCGTCGGGCCGGCGGGACGAGGCAATGAGCAGTTCTTC